Below, 5 T cell receptor beta chains from the same sample are listed, as sequenced in a study of blood T cell repertoires in COVID-19. Measured with immunoSEQ multiplex PCR; TCRdb has only the in-frame clones, and not every one. The sample records tens of thousands of clones, more than 80% being singletons. The sample taken for sequencing was peripheral blood. Every receptor here comes from a human donor with active COVID-19. The donor label of this sample is uncertain.

The genes are TRBV3-1 (or the pseudogene TRBV3-2) and TRBJ2-5; no clear D gene. V was clipped by 4 bases and J by 1 base, with 4 bases between them. CDR1 is LGHDT and CDR2 is YNNKEL in the germline V gene (reference sequence). The CDR3 has 12 residues. CDR3: CASSPFQETQYF. Here the CDR3 DNA reads TGTGCCAGCAGCCCCTTCCAAGAGACCCAGTACTTC.

The chain recombines TRBV19 with TRBJ2-2, with D tentatively TRBD2 (7 bases). This CDR3 comprises 14 residues. Trimming removed 9 bases at V and 5 bases at J, with 16 bases between. Germline V gene sequence: CDR1 LNHDA, CDR2 SQIVND (reference sequence). In nucleotides, the CDR3 is TGTGCCAGCTTCTGGGGGAGGGGGACCGGGGAGCTGTTTTTT. Translating gives CASFWGRGTGELFF.

The chain couples TRBV14 to TRBJ1-2, with D possibly TRBD1 on 6 matching bases. Per the germline V gene, CDR1 is SGHDN and CDR2 is FVKESK. V dropped 1 base and J dropped 5 bases, with 14 bases sitting between them. The CDR3 has 15 residues. CDR3 coding DNA: TGTGCCAGCAGCCAAGGCCATGGGGGGGCGTATGGCTACACCTTC. Its protein product is CASSQGHGGAYGYTF.

The rearrangement joins TRBV6-2 or TRBV6-3 to TRBJ2-7; no clear D. Trimming removed 2 bases from V and 4 bases from J, with 3 bases in between. CDR3 length: 11 residues. In germline, CDR1 is MNHEY, CDR2 SVGEGT. The CDR3 reads CASSYEYEQYV. The CDR3 DNA reads as TGTGCCAGCAGTTACGAGTACGAGCAGTACGTC.

This sequence joins TRBV7-8 and TRBJ2-2; 7 nucleotides match TRBD2. V lost 6 bases and J lost 7; bases outside the gene matches: 5. This CDR3 comprises 13 residues. Per the germline V gene, CDR1 is SGHVS and CDR2 is FQNEAQ. Here the CDR3 reads CASSGGGHGELFF. In DNA form, the CDR3 reads TGTGCCAGCAGTGGGGGAGGGCACGGGGAGCTGTTTTTT.